One and the same sample provided the 26 T cell receptor beta chains below, sequenced in a study of cytomegalovirus exposure and HLA in healthy donors. A multiplex PCR was run with 60 Vbeta primers and 13 Jbeta primers. The repertoire was sequenced with immunoSEQ multiplex PCR; TCRdb's copy has only in-frame clones and lacks some. The repertoire holds 120,000 or so clones, over 6.5% seen once, with around 6% in the top ten. The specimen was PBMCs. The source is a woman between 40 and 50 years old in good health and CMV-seropositive.

The chain links TRBV5-6 to TRBJ1-3, with D perhaps matching TRBD1 (6 bases). Germline V CDR1 and CDR2: SGHDT, YYEEEE. The germline V and J ends were trimmed by 0 bases and 7 bases, with 14 bases remaining between them. The CDR3 runs 15 residues. The CDR3 DNA follows: TGTGCCAGCAGCTTGGCTAAGACAGGCGGTAACACCATATATTTT. As protein: CASSLAKTGGNTIYF.

The V gene is TRBV19, the J gene TRBJ1-6; 8 bases are a match to TRBD1. Losses at the gene ends were 1 base for V and 6 bases for J; bases not matched to a gene: 2. CDR1 and CDR2 (germline): LNHDA, SQIVND (reference sequence). CDR3 length equals 15 residues. The CDR3 nucleotides read TGTGCCAGTAGTATAGGAGACAGGGGTAATTCACCCCTCCACTTT. This translates into CASSIGDRGNSPLHF.

This clone showed up just a few times. The chain employs TRBV5-1 and TRBJ2-1, with TRBD2 matching over 15 bases. The trim removed 0 bases at V and 10 bases at J, leaving 5 bases unmatched. There are 16 residues in the CDR3. Germline V gene data show CDR1 as SGHRS and CDR2 as YFSETQ. As DNA, the CDR3 is TGCGCCAGCAGCTTGGGGACTAGCGGGGGGGTGAGAGAGCAGTTCTTC. This codes for CASSLGTSGGVREQFF.

J is TRBJ1-2 and V is TRBV30; the D is unclear. V was trimmed by 4 bases and J by 4 bases, leaving 16 bases between them. This CDR3 region has 14 residues. Per germline, CDR1 GTSNPN and CDR2 SVGIG (reference sequence). CDR3 sequence (DNA): TGTGCCTGGACGCGTCGGGTGGGGAGCTATGGCTACACCTTC. The encoded protein is CAWTRRVGSYGYTF.

V is TRBV19 and J is TRBJ1-1; TRBD1 aligns across 8 bases. With 9 bases clipped from V and 5 bases from J, the junction kept 8 bases outside the gene matches. CDR1 and CDR2 (germline): LNHDA, SQIVND (reference sequence). The CDR3 is 13 amino acids. The CDR3 reads CASLRGQETEAFF. For the CDR3, the DNA is TGTGCCAGCCTCAGGGGGCAAGAAACTGAAGCTTTCTTT.

The chain combines TRBV4-1 with TRBJ2-2; 7 bases are a match to TRBD1. The CDR3 is 16 residues long. Germline trimming cut 4 bases from V and 1 base from J; bases unmatched to any gene: 6. Germline CDR1 reads MGHRA; CDR2 reads YSYEKL. CDR3 nucleotide sequence: TGCGCCAGCAGCCTCCAGTGGACAGGGAACACCGGGGAGCTGTTTTTT. Translated: CASSLQWTGNTGELFF.

This rearrangement joins TRBV19 to TRBJ2-3, with TRBD2 matching over 12 bases. The CDR3 is 17 amino acids. The germline V gene encodes CDR1 LNHDA and CDR2 SQIVND (reference sequence). J was trimmed by 3 bases and V by 4 bases; bases with no gene match: 8. The CDR3 nucleotides read TGTGCCAGTAGTAGCCTAGCGGGGGGGCGAAGGACAGATACGCAGTATTTT. Translating gives CASSSLAGGRRTDTQYF.

The gene calls are TRBV9 and TRBJ1-5; possibly TRBD1 for D (6 bases). V was clipped by 4 bases and J by 4 bases, with 9 bases between them. Germline V lookup: CDR1 SGDLS, CDR2 YYNGEE. CDR3 length: 13 residues. CDR3 nucleotides: TGTGCCAGCAGCAAACAGGGAAATCAGCCCCAGCATTTT. This codes for CASSKQGNQPQHF.

This chain connects TRBV6-6 to TRBJ1-2, with 8 bases that match TRBD1. Germline-derived CDR1 and CDR2 are MNHNY and SVGAGI (reference sequence). The CDR3 runs to 15 residues. V dropped 7 bases and J dropped 7; count of bases not matched to a gene: 14. In DNA, the CDR3 is TGTGCCAGCACCAACGGCAGGGGGCAATCGGGTGGCTACACCTTC. As protein: CASTNGRGQSGGYTF.

This clone was detected only a few times. The genes are TRBV27 and TRBJ1-4; 7 bases map to TRBD1. This CDR3 is 15 amino acids long. Germline CDR1 and CDR2: MNHEY and SMNVEV (reference sequence). Trimming took 5 bases from V and 8 from J; bases not matched to a gene: 11. The CDR3 region is CASSRRGQLQEKLFF. CDR3 coding DNA: TGTGCCAGCAGTCGGAGGGGGCAACTTCAAGAAAAACTGTTTTTT.

A word on this clone: The identical CDR3 is also encoded by other nucleotide sequences in the sample. The rearrangement joins TRBV7-9 to TRBJ1-6, with a tentative D call TRBD1 (5 bases). There are 14 residues in the CDR3. The V end lost 1 base, the J end lost 7 bases, and 8 bases lay between the germline ends. Germline V lookup: CDR1 SEHNR, CDR2 FQNEAQ (reference sequence). This CDR3 is CASSLGGLNSPLHF. As DNA, the CDR3 is TGTGCCAGCAGCTTAGGGGGACTGAATTCACCCCTCCACTTT.

The V call is TRBV14, the J call TRBJ1-2, with D possibly TRBD1 on 6 matching bases. The CDR3 totals 13 residues. Trimming cost V 4 bases and J 5 bases, with 11 bases left between them. Germline lookup yields CDR1 SGHDN and CDR2 FVKESK. DNA for the CDR3: TGTGCCAGCAGCCTGGGCAGGGGATATGGCTACACCTTC. Protein sequence: CASSLGRGYGYTF.

This clone is medium-sized by share. This chain connects TRBV19 to TRBJ2-7, with D maybe TRBD1 (7 bases). Germline V gene data show CDR1 as LNHDA and CDR2 as SQIVND (reference sequence). V lost 1 base and J lost 3, with 13 bases in between. This CDR3 comprises 15 residues. CDR3 protein: CASSIVPGGNYEQYF. The CDR3 DNA is TGTGCCAGTAGTATAGTCCCAGGGGGGAACTACGAGCAGTACTTC. The whole variable domain, remainder taken from reference TRBV19 and TRBJ2-7, is DGGITQSPKYLFRKEGQNVTLSCEQNLNHDAMYWYRQDPGQGLRLIYYSQIVNDFQKGDIAEGYSVSREKKESFPLTVTSAQKNPTAFYLCASSIVPGGNYEQYFGPGTRLTVT.

V usage is TRBV5-1 and J usage is TRBJ2-3; TRBD1 agrees at 7 bases. Germline CDR1 and CDR2: SGHRS and YFSETQ. There are 15 residues in the CDR3. V dropped 3 bases and J dropped 0; count of bases not matched to a gene: 4. CDR3 in amino acids: CASSSSTGSTDTQYF. The CDR3 DNA reads TGCGCCAGCAGCTCATCGACAGGGAGCACAGATACGCAGTATTTT. Full variable domain (rest looked up from reference TRBV5-1 and TRBJ2-3): KAGVTQTPRYLIKTRGQQVTLSCSPISGHRSVSWYQQTPGQGLQFLFEYFSETQRNKGNFPGRFSGRQFSNSRSEMNVSTLELGDSALYLCASSSSTGSTDTQYFGPGTRLTVL.

This clone turned up a few times. The J gene is TRBJ1-4, the V gene TRBV27; D not resolved. Per germline, CDR1 MNHEY and CDR2 SMNVEV (reference sequence). The CDR3 loop spans 14 amino acids. The V and J ends lost 5 bases and 10 bases respectively, with 17 bases between them. The CDR3 sequence is CASSASQEALKLFF. For the CDR3, the DNA is TGTGCCAGCAGTGCCTCCCAGGAGGCATTAAAACTGTTTTTT.

The chain has TRBV7-8 and TRBJ2-2; no clear D. V lost 7 bases to trimming and J lost 6 bases, with 12 bases between them. CDR1 SGHVS and CDR2 FQNEAQ come from the germline V gene. This CDR3 comprises 13 residues. The CDR3 region has the DNA TGTGCCAGCACCGTAGCCGAGGCCGGGGAGCTGTTTTTT. Its protein product is CASTVAEAGELFF.

This clone was seen a handful of times. This CDR3 reads CASRRYTRDYGYTF. In nucleotides, the CDR3 is TGTGCCAGCAGGCGGTACACTCGGGACTATGGCTACACCTTC. The chain couples TRBV6-1 to TRBJ1-2, with D unresolved. Per germline, CDR1 MNHNS and CDR2 SASEGT. The length of the CDR3 is 14 residues. The germline V and J ends were trimmed by 6 bases and 3 bases, with 14 bases remaining between them.

The genes are TRBV25-1 and TRBJ2-5, with TRBD1 as a possible D gene (6 bases). This CDR3 is 14 amino acids long. Trimming stripped 6 bases from V and 5 bases from J, with 16 bases between. Germline V gene data show CDR1 as MGHDK and CDR2 as SYGVNS. The DNA of the CDR3 is TGTGCCAGCAGCTCTCTACAGGGAGATGAGACCCAGTACTTC. Its protein is CASSSLQGDETQYF.

This rearrangement joins TRBV7-6 to TRBJ2-7, with TRBD2 matching over 14 bases. TRBJ2-5 explains the end of the DNA better; the J call may be wrong. This CDR3 region has 16 residues. Germline CDR1 and CDR2: SGHVS and FNYEAQ. Here the CDR3 reads CASSRRLAGGEETQYF. The CDR3 DNA reads as TGTGCCAGCAGCAGAAGACTAGCGGGGGGGGAAGAGACCCAGTACTTC.

In this sample, this clone turned up a few times. CDR3 sequence (DNA): TGTGCCAGCAGTTACCTATTTACTCCTAACTCCTACGAGCAGTACTTC. Amino acid sequence: CASSYLFTPNSYEQYF. The chain couples TRBV6-5 to TRBJ2-7; D unresolved. This CDR3 spans 16 amino acids. V lost 2 bases to trimming and J lost 0 bases, with 14 bases between them. Germline V gives CDR1 MNHEY, CDR2 SVGAGI.

This clone was picked up a small number of times. The chain joins TRBV5-1 to TRBJ1-4; tentative D call: TRBD1 (6 bases). Trimming took 0 bases from V and 5 from J, leaving 8 bases between them. CDR1 SGHRS and CDR2 YFSETQ come from the germline V gene. This CDR3 spans 14 amino acids. The CDR3 protein is CASSLGQANEKLFF. The CDR3 DNA is TGCGCCAGCAGCTTGGGACAGGCAAATGAAAAACTGTTTTTT.

The chain couples TRBV11-2 to TRBJ2-1; D might be TRBD2 (7 bases). The CDR3 spans 16 residues. V dropped 4 bases and J dropped 0 bases, with 13 bases sitting between them. The germline V gene has CDR1 SGHAT and CDR2 FQNNGV. The CDR3 region is CASSSRGGSSYNEQFF. In nucleotides, the CDR3 is TGTGCCAGCAGCTCAAGGGGGGGGAGCTCCTACAATGAGCAGTTCTTC.

A few counts support this clone. The V call is TRBV18, the J call TRBJ2-3; a possible D gene is TRBD2 (5 bases). Per germline, CDR1 KGHSH and CDR2 LQKENI. The V end was cut by 5 bases, the J end by 6 bases, with 12 bases between. The CDR3 contains 13 residues. CDR3 sequence: CASSGGSVDTQYF. CDR3 nucleotide sequence: TGTGCCAGCTCAGGAGGTTCTGTGGATACGCAGTATTTT.

For the CDR3, the DNA is TGTGCCAGCTCACCACCGGTGATTCTTGATTCGCAGGGATATTTAAAAAATGAAAAACTGTTTTTT. Amino acid sequence: CASSPPVILDSQGYLKNEKLFF. The J gene is TRBJ1-4, the V gene TRBV18, with D maybe TRBD1 (5 bases). Deletions cut 0 bases from V and 5 bases from J, with 31 bases between. The V gene's germline CDR1 is KGHSH and CDR2 LQKENI. The CDR3 is made up of 22 amino acids. Drawing the rest from reference TRBV18 and TRBJ1-4, the complete variable domain is NAGVMQNPRHLVRRRGQEARLRCSPMKGHSHVYWYRQLPEEGLKFMVYLQKENIIDESGMPKERFSAEFPKEGPSILRIQQVVRGDSAAYFCASSPPVILDSQGYLKNEKLFFGSGTQLSVL.

This clone has just a few counts. The chain has TRBV5-4 and TRBJ1-1; 8 bases are a match to TRBD1. There are 14 residues in the CDR3. The ends lost 5 bases at V and 0 bases at J; junction bases unmatched: 3. CDR1 is SGHNT and CDR2 is YYREEE in the germline V gene (reference sequence). CDR3 nucleotide sequence: TGTGCCAGCAGTCCCAGGGGGCTGAACACTGAAGCTTTCTTT. Translating gives CASSPRGLNTEAFF.

In this sample, this clone turned up a few times. The rearrangement links TRBV5-6 to TRBJ2-1; 7 bases match TRBD1. Trimming at V came to 2 bases and at J to 8 bases, leaving 7 bases not matched to a gene. The germline V gene has CDR1 SGHDT and CDR2 YYEEEE. This CDR3 spans 14 amino acids. The CDR3 DNA follows: TGTGCCAGCAGCTTTAGACAGGGCGCGGATGAGCAGTTCTTC. This sequence encodes CASSFRQGADEQFF.